The 24 T cell receptor beta chains given below trace back to one sample, sequenced in a study of cytotoxic CD8 clonotypes in ibrutinib-treated CLL. Produced via immunoSEQ multiplex PCR; TCRdb's table is partial and in-frame only. The sample yields roughly 160,000 clones, 81% seen once. The sample was PBMCs, taken after 12 months of ibrutinib treatment. All receptors derive from a human donor with chronic lymphocytic leukemia.

The V call is TRBV19, the J call TRBJ1-1; maybe TRBD1 (6 bases). In germline, CDR1 is LNHDA, CDR2 SQIVND (reference sequence). The V and J ends lost 6 bases and 3 bases respectively, with 17 bases between them. The length of the CDR3 is 15 residues. CDR3 sequence (DNA): TGTGCCAGTAGACAGGGAATCTTAGTTGACACTGAAGCTTTCTTT. As protein: CASRQGILVDTEAFF.

This chain links TRBV5-4 with TRBJ2-7, with TRBD1 matching over 7 bases. From germline, CDR1 is SGHNT and CDR2 YYREEE (reference sequence). This CDR3 contains 14 residues. Trimming removed 3 bases from V and 3 bases from J; junction bases left unmatched: 6. The CDR3 DNA follows: TGTGCCAGCAGCTCCCAGGGGGAGAGCTACGAGCAGTACTTC. Translation: CASSSQGESYEQYF.

The rearrangement joins TRBV6-4 to TRBJ2-3; TRBD2 aligns across 7 bases. V shed 6 bases, J shed 4 bases, and the junction held 10 bases outside the gene matches. The V gene's germline CDR1 is MRHNA and CDR2 SNTAGT. The CDR3 has 15 amino acids. The CDR3 region has the DNA TGTGCCAGCAGAGAGGCGGCTAGCGGATCAGATACGCAGTATTTT. Translation gives CASREAASGSDTQYF.

The gene calls are TRBV28 and TRBJ2-5, with D possibly matching TRBD2 (6 bases). The CDR3 totals 15 residues. CDR1 and CDR2 (germline): MDHEN, SYDVKM. V gave up 2 bases and J gave up 1 base, with 11 bases separating them. The CDR3 DNA is TGTGCCAGCAGTTTAGGCGGGACCTCCCAAGAGACCCAGTACTTC. Translation gives CASSLGGTSQETQYF.

This clone was seen ten or more times. For the CDR3, the DNA is TGTGCCAGCAGCTCCCGGGACAGAAACTATGGCTACACCTTC. Protein product: CASSSRDRNYGYTF. V is TRBV7-8 and J is TRBJ1-2; 7 nucleotides match TRBD1. The germline V gene encodes CDR1 SGHVS and CDR2 FQNEAQ. The CDR3 covers 14 residues. Trimming at V came to 4 bases and at J to 2 bases, leaving 4 bases not matched to a gene.

The gene calls are TRBV10-3 and TRBJ1-1; 9 nucleotides match TRBD1. With V trimmed by 11 bases and J by 0 bases, 7 bases remained unmatched. The CDR3 consists of 14 residues. In germline, CDR1 is ENHRY, CDR2 SYGVKD. CDR3 amino acids: CAVQGALLNTEAFF. The CDR3 DNA follows: TGTGCCGTACAGGGGGCTTTACTGAACACTGAAGCTTTCTTT.

CDR3 coding DNA: TGTGCCAGCAGCAGGGACAGAACACCCAATGAGCAGTTCTTC. It specifies CASSRDRTPNEQFF. The chain employs TRBV7-2 and TRBJ2-1, with 7 positions matching TRBD1. The CDR3 is made up of 14 amino acids. Trimming at V came to 5 bases and at J to 6 bases, leaving 7 bases not matched to a gene. Germline CDR1 SGHTA, CDR2 FQGNSA.

The chain has TRBV5-1 and TRBJ2-1, with a weak D call TRBD2 (5 bases). V lost 0 bases and J lost 0, with 7 bases in between. The CDR3 consists of 15 residues. Germline V gene lookup returns CDR1 SGHRS and CDR2 YFSETQ. In DNA, the CDR3 is TGCGCCAGCAGCTTGGCTGGGAGCTCCTACAATGAGCAGTTCTTC. This translates into CASSLAGSSYNEQFF.

This clone was recorded only once. V and J are TRBV29-1 and TRBJ2-3; D remains unclear. This CDR3 has 14 amino acids. Trimming shortened V by 1 base and J by 2 bases, and 10 bases separated the two germline ends. From germline, CDR1 is SQVTM and CDR2 ANQGSEA. The CDR3: CSVEGISFTDTQYF. The CDR3 DNA sequence: TGCAGCGTTGAAGGGATCAGCTTCACAGATACGCAGTATTTT.

V usage is TRBV7-3 and J usage is TRBJ2-5; D gene unclear. The V gene's germline CDR1 is SGHTA and CDR2 FQGTGA. The CDR3 loop spans 13 amino acids. Trimming took 5 bases from V and 5 from J, leaving 12 bases between them. The DNA of the CDR3 is TGTGCCAGCAGCAGTACTAATAGGGAGACCCAGTACTTC. It is translated as CASSSTNRETQYF.

This rearrangement joins TRBV21-1 to TRBJ2-7; the D call of TRBD2 is as the table states it, not checked on the DNA. TRBV21-1 is a known pseudogene. The length of the CDR3 is 17 residues. The CDR3 reads CASSSPPRLAGGLEQYF. The CDR3 nucleotides are TGTGCCAGCAGCTCTCCACCCCGACTAGCGGGAGGGTTGGAGCAGTACTTC.

CDR3 nucleotides: TGTGCCAGCAGCGTAGACAGCTCCGGGACGACTGAAGCTTTCTTT. It translates to CASSVDSSGTTEAFF. The chain has TRBV9 and TRBJ1-1, with a possible D match to TRBD1 (5 bases). The germline V gene has CDR1 SGDLS and CDR2 YYNGEE. The CDR3 is made up of 15 amino acids. V shed 0 bases and J shed 5 bases, with 14 bases lying between them.

The gene calls are TRBV9 and TRBJ2-7; D gene ambiguous. The germline V gene encodes CDR1 SGDLS and CDR2 YYNGEE. The V end lost 2 bases, the J end lost 2 bases, and 14 bases lay between the germline ends. This CDR3 region has 15 residues. The CDR3 sequence is CASSVRTVAPYEQYF. The DNA of the CDR3 is TGTGCCAGCAGCGTCCGGACGGTGGCTCCCTACGAGCAGTACTTC. Full variable domain (outside the CDR3, taken from reference TRBV9 and TRBJ2-7): DSGVTQTPKHLITATGQRVTLRCSPRSGDLSVYWYQQSLDQGLQFLIQYYNGEERAKGNILERFSAQQFPDLHSELNLSSLELGDSALYFCASSVRTVAPYEQYFGPGTRLTVT.

In this sample, this clone turned up a few times. The J gene is TRBJ1-2, the V gene TRBV9, with 8 nucleotides matching TRBD1. The CDR3 covers 16 residues. V was pared by 3 bases and J by 1 base, with 8 bases of the junction left unmatched. Germline V lookup: CDR1 SGDLS, CDR2 YYNGEE. CDR3 sequence: CASSDTVGTGNYGYTF. CDR3 nucleotide sequence: TGTGCCAGCAGCGATACTGTTGGGACAGGTAACTATGGCTACACCTTC.

The genes are TRBV7-2 and TRBJ2-7; no reliable D call. CDR1 is SGHTA and CDR2 is FQGNSA in the germline V gene. Trimming cost V 5 bases and J 4 bases, with 18 bases left between them. This CDR3 comprises 15 residues. CDR3 coding DNA: TGTGCCAGCAGCGTTGGGATGGGTCCCATGTACGAGCAGTACTTC. Translation: CASSVGMGPMYEQYF.

This chain links TRBV27 with TRBJ1-5; 9 bases match TRBD1. V was pared by 4 bases and J by 5 bases, with 6 bases of the junction left unmatched. CDR1 and CDR2 (germline): MNHEY, SMNVEV (reference sequence). This CDR3 region has 15 residues. CDR3 coding DNA: TGTGCCAGCAGTTGGGGGACAGGGCCTTATCAGCCCCAGCATTTT. Its translation is CASSWGTGPYQPQHF.

This clone was seen only a few times. This chain links TRBV9 with TRBJ1-2, with D maybe TRBD1 (6 bases). Germline V gene lookup returns CDR1 SGDLS and CDR2 YYNGEE. Trimming shortened V by 4 bases and J by 6 bases, and 19 bases separated the two germline ends. This CDR3 has 15 amino acids. CDR3 sequence: CASSPWAGELDGYTF. The CDR3 region has the DNA TGTGCCAGCAGCCCCTGGGCAGGGGAGTTGGATGGCTACACCTTC.

The CDR3 loop reads CASSSSRAENQPQHF. The CDR3, as DNA: TGTGCCAGCAGTTCCTCCAGGGCTGAGAATCAGCCCCAGCATTTT. The chain couples TRBV27 to TRBJ1-5, with TRBD1 as a possible D gene (5 bases). The CDR3 extends over 15 amino acids. Germline V gives CDR1 MNHEY, CDR2 SMNVEV (reference sequence). V was trimmed by 4 bases and J by 4 bases, leaving 14 bases between them.

In DNA, the CDR3 is TGTGCCAGCAGCTCGAGCCCAGGGGGAGTCGGGGAGCTGTTTTTT. Encoded protein: CASSSSPGGVGELFF. V gene TRBV7-3 combines with J gene TRBJ2-2, with TRBD1 matching 7 bases. The CDR3 is 15 amino acids. The germline V gene encodes CDR1 SGHTA and CDR2 FQGTGA. V trimming: 4 bases; J trimming: 7 bases; junction bases outside the gene matches: 9.

The chain employs TRBV7-9 and TRBJ2-1, with 11 nucleotides matching TRBD2. Germline V gene lookup returns CDR1 SEHNR and CDR2 FQNEAQ (reference sequence). V dropped 1 base and J dropped 5; count of bases not matched to a gene: 4. The CDR3 spans 16 residues. The CDR3 bases are TGTGCCAGCAGCTTAGGAAGGGGACTAGCGGACAATGAGCAGTTCTTC. Translated, it gives CASSLGRGLADNEQFF.

The sample holds many counts of this clone. The chain employs TRBV10-3 and TRBJ2-1; a weak D match, TRBD2 (6 bases). Germline-derived CDR1 and CDR2 are ENHRY and SYGVKD. The CDR3 totals 15 residues. V was trimmed by 0 bases and J by 6 bases, leaving 12 bases between them. CDR3 DNA sequence: TGTGCCATCAGTGAGTCAGATTCCGGGAGCAATGAGCAGTTCTTC. Amino acids: CAISESDSGSNEQFF.

The chain links TRBV28 to TRBJ2-7, with 8 bases matching TRBD2. V dropped 6 bases and J dropped 5; count of bases not matched to a gene: 12. This CDR3 comprises 15 residues. From germline, CDR1 is MDHEN and CDR2 SYDVKM. The CDR3 DNA is TGTGCCAGCAGACGTACAAGCGGGAGTACCCACGAGCAGTACTTC. Amino acids: CASRRTSGSTHEQYF.

The chain uses TRBV5-4 and TRBJ2-1, with 8 bases identical to TRBD1. With V trimmed by 4 bases and J by 7 bases, 13 bases remained unmatched. CDR3 size: 16 residues. Germline-derived CDR1 and CDR2 are SGHNT and YYREEE (reference sequence). The CDR3 reads CASSTDRAGGSNEQFF. The DNA for the CDR3 is TGTGCCAGCAGCACGGACAGGGCCGGTGGAAGTAATGAGCAGTTCTTC.

Here the CDR3 DNA reads TGTGCCAGCAGCGTAGGGATTAATAGCAATCAGCCCCAGCATTTT. Translation: CASSVGINSNQPQHF. The chain is built from TRBV9 and TRBJ1-5; D call uncertain. CDR1 SGDLS and CDR2 YYNGEE come from the germline V gene. Trimming cost V 0 bases and J 0 bases, with 7 bases left between them. The CDR3 runs 15 residues.